Shown below are 15 T cell receptor beta chains from a single sample sequenced in a study of cytomegalovirus exposure and HLA in healthy donors. 60 Vbeta and 13 Jbeta primers were used in PCR. Assay: immunoSEQ multiplex PCR; the TCRdb copy retains only in-frame clones and omits some. Among 100,000 to 150,000 clones listed, 75% to 85% were seen once. Sequenced sample: PBMCs. These receptors were taken from a man aged 25 to 40 in good health and CMV-seronegative.

V gene TRBV5-1 combines with J gene TRBJ1-5; TRBD1 matches 9 bases. The V and J ends lost 4 bases and 7 bases, in that order; junction bases with no gene match: 3. The CDR3 spans 13 residues. Germline CDR1 and CDR2: SGHRS and YFSETQ. Here the CDR3 reads CASSLGQGQPQHF. The DNA for the CDR3 is TGCGCCAGCAGCCTGGGACAGGGACAGCCCCAGCATTTT.

V and J are TRBV12-5 and TRBJ1-1; tentative D call: TRBD1 (5 bases). Germline V gene data show CDR1 as LGHNT and CDR2 as FRNRAP. This CDR3 spans 17 amino acids. V lost 0 bases and J 1 base, leaving 15 bases between the germline ends. The CDR3 sequence is CASGLVLMGGGNTEAFF. The CDR3 DNA follows: TGTGCTAGTGGTTTGGTACTCATGGGGGGTGGGAACACTGAAGCTTTCTTT.

The V gene is TRBV7-9, the J gene TRBJ2-1, with TRBD2 matching over 11 bases. Germline V CDR1 and CDR2: SEHNR, FQNEAQ (reference sequence). J gave up 4 bases and V 5 bases, and 7 bases lay outside the gene matches. The CDR3 is made up of 16 amino acids. CDR3 protein: CASSMTSGTGYNEQFF. The DNA for the CDR3 is TGTGCCAGCAGCATGACTAGCGGGACAGGTTACAATGAGCAGTTCTTC.

Points on this clone: One end of the junction does not line up with germline, which may come from a read error. The chain links TRBV19 to TRBJ1-5; 8 nucleotides match TRBD1. This CDR3 is 14 amino acids long. CDR1 and CDR2 (germline): LNHDA, SQIVND (reference sequence). This CDR3 is CASLDRASNQPQNF. The CDR3 DNA sequence: TGTGCCAGTCTGGACAGGGCTAGCAATCAGCCCCAGAATTTT.

J is TRBJ1-1 and V is TRBV6-5; D is ambiguous. The CDR3 covers 11 residues. V shed 5 bases and J shed 8 bases, with 9 bases lying between them. Germline CDR1 is MNHEY and CDR2 is SVGAGI. This CDR3 reads CASSANREAFF. In nucleotides, the CDR3 is TGTGCCAGCAGTGCAAACAGAGAAGCTTTCTTT.

The rearrangement joins TRBV27 to TRBJ1-1; D gene ambiguous. V was trimmed by 3 bases and J by 0 bases, leaving 8 bases between them. Germline V gene lookup returns CDR1 MNHEY and CDR2 SMNVEV (reference sequence). The CDR3 totals 14 residues. Written as DNA, the CDR3 is TGTGCCAGCAGTTTGAGCGGAATGAACACTGAAGCTTTCTTT. Its protein product is CASSLSGMNTEAFF.

J is TRBJ1-2 and V is TRBV2, with D tentatively TRBD1 (6 bases). Germline V CDR1 and CDR2: SNHLY, FYNNEI. The V end was cut by 6 bases, the J end by 2 bases, with 16 bases between. The CDR3 sequence is 15 residues long. The CDR3 reads CASRETGNFNYGYTF. CDR3 nucleotide sequence: TGTGCCAGCAGAGAAACAGGGAACTTCAACTATGGCTACACCTTC. Supplemented by reference TRBV2 and TRBJ1-2, the full variable domain reads EPEVTQTPSHQVTQMGQEVILRCVPISNHLYFYWYRQILGQKVEFLVSFYNNEISEKSEIFDDQFSVERPDGSNFTLKIRSTKLEDSAMYFCASRETGNFNYGYTFGSGTRLTVV.

This clone was recorded only once. A read error may account for a junction end that differs from germline. The chain joins TRBV19 to TRBJ2-5; 11 nucleotides line up with TRBD2. The CDR3 consists of 12 residues. CDR1 LNHDA and CDR2 SQIVND come from the germline V gene (reference sequence). The CDR3 here is CASSTSGRPWNF. The CDR3 nucleotides read TGTGCCAGTAGCACTAGCGGGAGACCGTGGAACTTC.

Here the CDR3 reads CASSIDPGSSYEQYF. Here the CDR3 DNA reads TGTGCCAGTAGTATAGATCCTGGCAGCTCCTACGAGCAGTACTTC. This chain uses TRBV19 with TRBJ2-7; no definite D call. V lost 0 bases, J lost 0 bases, and 9 bases lay in between. The CDR3 is made up of 15 amino acids. The germline gives CDR1 LNHDA, CDR2 SQIVND (reference sequence). The full variable domain, with the rest looked up from reference TRBV19 and TRBJ2-7, is DGGITQSPKYLFRKEGQNVTLSCEQNLNHDAMYWYRQDPGQGLRLIYYSQIVNDFQKGDIAEGYSVSREKKESFPLTVTSAQKNPTAFYLCASSIDPGSSYEQYFGPGTRLTVT.

This chain connects TRBV7-9 to TRBJ2-1; D unclear. This CDR3 contains 11 residues. V was clipped by 5 bases and J by 10 bases, with 9 bases between them. Germline CDR1 SEHNR, CDR2 FQNEAQ (reference sequence). DNA of the CDR3: TGTGCCAGCAGCATTAACTCAGAGCAGTTCTTC. It translates to CASSINSEQFF.

This clone was detected once. The gene calls are TRBV6-6 and TRBJ2-5, with 14 bases matching TRBD2. The V segment lost 4 bases and the J segment 5 bases; nucleotides outside the gene matches: 6. This CDR3 contains 16 residues. Germline V gene lookup returns CDR1 MNHNY and CDR2 SVGAGI (reference sequence). CDR3 in DNA: TGTGCCAGCAGTTCGGGACTAGCGGGAGATGGTGAGACCCAGTACTTC. Amino acid sequence: CASSSGLAGDGETQYF.

The rearrangement uses TRBV19 and TRBJ2-7, with D possibly TRBD1 on 5 matching bases. Between the trimmed V and J ends, which lost 0 bases and 4 bases, there was a span of 7 bases. In germline, CDR1 is LNHDA, CDR2 SQIVND (reference sequence). The CDR3 contains 13 residues. The DNA of the CDR3 is TGTGCCAGTAGTATAGACAGGACATACGAGCAGTACTTC. Translating it yields CASSIDRTYEQYF.

This rearrangement joins TRBV18 to TRBJ1-4; D unresolved. The CDR3 totals 14 residues. Germline assignment: CDR1 KGHSH and CDR2 LQKENI. Trimming removed 2 bases from V and 6 bases from J, with 10 bases in between. The CDR3 nucleotides read TGTGCCAGCTCACCATCAGAGGGTTATGAAAAACTGTTTTTT. As protein: CASSPSEGYEKLFF.

The chain carries TRBV5-1 and TRBJ2-1; 15 bases are a match to TRBD2. The junction had 9 bases not matched to a gene; V was cut back by 4 bases and J by 7 bases. Germline V gene sequence: CDR1 SGHRS, CDR2 YFSETQ. This CDR3 contains 17 residues. The CDR3 loop reads CASSREPGLAGGNEQFF. CDR3 DNA: TGCGCCAGCAGCCGGGAACCGGGACTAGCGGGAGGTAATGAGCAGTTCTTC. The full variable domain, its missing parts supplied by reference TRBV5-1 and TRBJ2-1, is KAGVTQTPRYLIKTRGQQVTLSCSPISGHRSVSWYQQTPGQGLQFLFEYFSETQRNKGNFPGRFSGRQFSNSRSEMNVSTLELGDSALYLCASSREPGLAGGNEQFFGPGTRLTVL.

The chain links TRBV19 to TRBJ2-1; D gene uncertain. The CDR3 totals 13 residues. Trimming cost V 6 bases and J 6 bases, with 12 bases left between them. Germline CDR1 reads LNHDA; CDR2 reads SQIVND (reference sequence). Written as DNA, the CDR3 is TGTGCCAGTAGCCTCGCGTCCGGCAATGAGCAGTTCTTC. Protein sequence: CASSLASGNEQFF.